This TCR beta chain emerged from a study of glioma-infiltrating T cells. Notes on the study in general: Tissue and blood shared very few CDR3 sequences.

The iRepertoire nested amplicon-rescue multiplex PCR amplified TCR alpha and beta CDR3s from RNA. Input was roughly 85-450 ng of tissue mRNA or PBMC total RNA. TCRdb fed the multiplex PCR reads into MiXCR, producing one record per CDR3 protein. This sample has about 190,000 distinct CDR3 sequences; around 30% occur once, and the top ten carry over 20%. In the case of this clonotype: Its antigen is undetermined. It may be a read error: a sequence one base away is much more abundant.

CDR1 is WSHSY, CDR2 SAAADI, per germline. The CDR3 contains 15 residues. V was pared by 2 bases and J by 4 bases, with 7 bases of the junction left unmatched. Sequences were obtained from glioma tissue, nonneoplastic brain tissue, or PBMCs (not recorded which). This sequence originates from a human donor with low-grade glioma or glioblastoma, undergoing nonglioma brain surgery, or in good health (not recorded which). This sequence joins TRBV10-2 and TRBJ1-2; 7 bases line up with TRBD1. The CDR3 sequence: CASSEAGQTGYGYTF. CDR3 coding DNA: TGCGCCAGCAGTGAGGCGGGACAGACGGGCTATGGCTACACCTTC.